This record looks at one T cell receptor (beta chain) sequence and its context. Its antigen is unknown. Base qualities are missing; no much larger clone stands one base away. The germline V gene supplies CDR1 SGHNT and CDR2 YENEEA. Taken from cysteine to phenylalanine, the CDR3 has 17 residues. Of the read, only the CDR3 DNA is kept; its 51 bases are in frame from base 1. Germline trimming amounts to 3 bases on V and 4 bases on J, with 7 as the count of junction bases outside the gene matches. The immunoSEQ platform was used to carry out deep TCRbeta sequencing. Regarding the original processing steps: Only productive rearrangements were exported from the immunoSEQ Analyzer for downstream analysis. T cell phenotypes were assigned to bulk TCRbeta clonotypes by matching to single-cell RNA+TCR-seq clones sharing the same TCRbeta sequence. Using bulk TCR sequencing data, clone enrichment in tumor was calculated by dividing a clone's tumor frequency by the same clone's PBMC frequency. GLIPH was used to sort TCRs into specificity groups, which are clusters of distinct TCRs that likely recognize common antigens through shared CDR3 motifs. TCRdb's version of the immuneACCESS table is confined to in-frame rearrangements and falls short of the full clone set. An unresolved V gene accounts for under half of the shortfall where checked; the remainder is of unknown origin. V, J and clone size reflect that table, while D and trimming were determined from the DNA. In all, the sample holds approximately 47,000 clones, and approximately 80% of those were seen once. Roughly 9.4% of the sample is held by the ten biggest clonotypes.

This entry comes from a study of T cells in tumors after PD-1 blockade (dated by TCRdb to about 2019). Study-level background: Patients with prior checkpoint blockade, systemic immunosuppressant use, or recent radiotherapy or other anti-cancer therapy within 4 weeks were excluded. Patients received pembrolizumab 200 mg every 3 weeks or cemiplimab 350 mg every 2 weeks. Some patients also continued taking vismodegib 150 mg daily during anti-PD-1 treatment. On average, peripheral blood samples yielded some 40,000 unique clonotypes and roughly 100,000 TCR templates (range roughly 24,679-257,772). Using site-matched tumors from BCC or SCC patients sampled before and after anti-PD-1 therapy, the study carried out paired single-cell RNA and TCR sequencing. Bulk TCR sequencing was performed on about 10 peripheral blood samples from about five patients to compare blood and tumor clonotypes. RECIST version 1.1 was the standard used to evaluate clinical response. The investigation overall reported the following: Roughly two fifths of TCR clonotypes from the tumor were detected in blood, and certain novel exhausted tumor clones were present in blood collected before treatment, which suggests recruitment from the periphery. Where the novel T cell clones came from was not determined, and possible sources could include lymphoid organs or rare unexpanded clones inside the tumor or in the tumor periphery.

For bulk TCRbeta sequencing, genomic DNA was extracted from tumor biopsies or peripheral blood, and input amounts ranged from roughly 550 ng to 6,004 ng. Every patient was a poor candidate for surgical resection and had histologically proven advanced or metastatic basal or squamous cell carcinoma. Of the 11 patients in the basal cell carcinoma cohort, about eight underwent bulk tumor TCR sequencing. This chain is built from TRBV11-3 and TRBJ2-5; 14 bases in the junction line up with TRBD2. This sample comprised PBMCs, obtained before anti-PD-1 therapy. The source of this sequence is a human donor with advanced basal cell or squamous cell carcinoma (not recorded which). The sequenced DNA: TGTGCCAGCAGCTTTGCGGGACTAGCGGGAGAAGGAGAGACCCAGTACTTC. It specifies CASSFAGLAGEGETQYF. Reference TRBV11-3 and TRBJ2-5 genes cover what lies past the CDR3, so the full variable domain is EAGVVQSPRYKIIEKKQPVAFWCNPISGHNTLYWYLQNLGQGPELLIRYENEEAVDDSQLPKDRFSAERLKGVDSTLKIQPAELGDSAVYLCASSFAGLAGEGETQYFGPGTRLLVL.